Listed below are T cell receptor beta chains from one sample, sequenced in a study of blood T cell repertoires in COVID-19. Profiled with immunoSEQ multiplex PCR; TCRdb holds only in-frame clones, not every one. The table includes 200,000 to 300,000 clones, approximately 83% detected once. The source material was peripheral blood. These receptors were collected from a woman aged 80 or over with acute or convalescent COVID-19. Both conserved end residues are trimmed from each CDR3.

len	v_gene	j_gene	CDR3aa
14	TRBV28	TRBJ1-5	ASSPRPGGSNQPQH
12	TRBV7-3	TRBJ1-1	ASSLTRASTEAF
12	TRBV30	TRBJ1-1	AWSFHRAGTEAF
12	TRBV4-1	TRBJ2-1	ASSQSGQTNEQF
14	TRBV21-1	TRBJ1-5	ASSKDYPFGNQPQH
14	TRBV5-4	TRBJ1-6	ASSLEGGQVNSPLH
13	TRBV5-1	TRBJ2-7	ASSLADIGGYEQY
13	TRBV6-5	TRBJ1-6	ASSLGQVSNSPLH
12	TRBV5-1	TRBJ2-1	ASSSQGFYNEQF
13	TRBV5-6	TRBJ1-2	ASSLDPNRGNGYT
14	TRBV3-1/TRBV3-2	TRBJ2-1	ASSQVRQGPRNEQF
14	TRBV7-9	TRBJ2-1	ASNRISGVGNNEQF
12	TRBV27	TRBJ1-1	ASSPRGGNTEAF
12	TRBV19	TRBJ1-5	ASSTGQFNQPQH
10	TRBV28	TRBJ1-1	ASSLARAEAF
11	TRBV7-9	TRBJ1-2	ASSLDGTTGYT
12	TRBV27	TRBJ1-4	ASSWGQGGEKLF
18	TRBV11-3	TRBJ1-4	ASSPFNKGQGRGTNEKLF
14	TRBV5-1	TRBJ2-6	ASSLDRVSGANVLT
15	TRBV5-6	TRBJ2-7	ASSLGGQGSSSYEQY
13	TRBV28	TRBJ1-2	ASSWGREGDYGYT
12	TRBV6-6	TRBJ1-6	ASSPDIYNSPLH
12	TRBV6-5	TRBJ2-2	ASSQTGGFGELF
12	TRBV30	TRBJ1-3	AWRPDKLGNTIY
14	TRBV18	TRBJ2-7	ASSPRPSGGAYEQY
12	TRBV27	TRBJ1-1	ASSWTGMNTEAF
11	TRBV3-1/TRBV3-2	TRBJ2-7	ASRGLAGYEQY
13	TRBV19	TRBJ1-2	ASSSYPDRRYGYT
12	TRBV5-4	TRBJ1-2	ASSLNTDYYGYT
11	TRBV9	TRBJ1-2	ASSVGDRAGYT
13	TRBV28	TRBJ2-7	ASRRAGTGAYEQY
16	TRBV19	TRBJ2-2	ASIRTSGGPRGTGELF
11	TRBV10-3	TRBJ1-3	AISESGSLSIY
11	TRBV30	TRBJ2-6	AWSQAGANVLT
14	TRBV6-6	TRBJ2-7	ASSYSEGQGASEQY
12	TRBV30	TRBJ1-2	AWSVEHPNYGYT
13	TRBV5-4	TRBJ2-6	ASSYAGSGANVLT
12	TRBV7-9	TRBJ2-3	ASSPRGLTDTQY
13	TRBV21-1	TRBJ1-5	ASSTRQWGDQPQH
14	TRBV7-9	TRBJ1-3	ASSLGHVSSGNTIY
15	TRBV28	TRBJ1-1	ASSPRRGTGGKAEAF
14	TRBV5-1	TRBJ1-1	ASSRQQGGRNTEAF
13	TRBV2	TRBJ1-4	ASSARDRGREKLF
12	TRBV6-5	TRBJ1-6	ASSPDREVGPLH
12	TRBV10-3	TRBJ1-1	AISGLAENTEAF
12	TRBV5-6	TRBJ1-5	ASSLGQLNQPQH
11	TRBV7-2	TRBJ2-5	ASSLGGGETQY
11	TRBV28	TRBJ1-1	ASSTGGHTEAF
14	TRBV19	TRBJ2-1	ASSPELAGGYNEQF
13	TRBV6-6	TRBJ1-5	ASSLTGGGNQPQH
12	TRBV3-1/TRBV3-2	TRBJ2-3	ASSQRGGTDTQY
14	TRBV5-6	TRBJ2-1	ASTPSRQGGRNEQF
15	TRBV7-2	TRBJ1-1	ASSSGPQGWGNTEAF
15	TRBV5-1	TRBJ2-1	ASSFPAGPGGDNEQF
9	TRBV5-6	TRBJ2-5	ASIYRETQY
12	TRBV19	TRBJ2-5	ASSSPGQQETQY
13	TRBV3-1/TRBV3-2	TRBJ1-2	ASSQVPGIPYGYT